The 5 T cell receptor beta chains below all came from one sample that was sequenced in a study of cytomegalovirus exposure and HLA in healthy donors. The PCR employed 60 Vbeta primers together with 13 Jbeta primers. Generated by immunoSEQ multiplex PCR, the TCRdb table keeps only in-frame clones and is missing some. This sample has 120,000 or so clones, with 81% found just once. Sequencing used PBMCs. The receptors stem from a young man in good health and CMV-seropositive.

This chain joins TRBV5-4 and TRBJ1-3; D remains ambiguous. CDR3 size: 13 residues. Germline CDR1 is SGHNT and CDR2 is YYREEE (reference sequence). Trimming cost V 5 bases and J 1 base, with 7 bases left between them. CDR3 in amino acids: CASSTASGNTIYF. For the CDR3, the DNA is TGTGCCAGCAGTACAGCTTCTGGAAACACCATATATTTT. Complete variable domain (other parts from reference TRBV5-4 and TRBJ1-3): ETGVTQSPTHLIKTRGQQVTLRCSSQSGHNTVSWYQQALGQGPQFIFQYYREEENGRGNFPPRFSGLQFPNYSSELNVNALELDDSALYLCASSTASGNTIYFGEGSWLTVV.

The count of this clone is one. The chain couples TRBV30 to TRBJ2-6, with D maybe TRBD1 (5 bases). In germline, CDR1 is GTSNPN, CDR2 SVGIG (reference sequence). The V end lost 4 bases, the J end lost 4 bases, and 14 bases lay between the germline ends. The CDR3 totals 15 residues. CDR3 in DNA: TGTGCCTGGATCAACGGACACGCCGGGGCCAACGTCCTGACTTTC. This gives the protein CAWINGHAGANVLTF.

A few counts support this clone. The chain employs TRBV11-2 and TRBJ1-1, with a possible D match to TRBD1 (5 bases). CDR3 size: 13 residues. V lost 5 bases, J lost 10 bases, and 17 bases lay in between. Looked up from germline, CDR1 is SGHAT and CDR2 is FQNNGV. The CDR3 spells CASSRGSQGRAFF. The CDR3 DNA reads TGTGCCAGCAGCCGCGGTTCCCAGGGAAGAGCTTTCTTT.

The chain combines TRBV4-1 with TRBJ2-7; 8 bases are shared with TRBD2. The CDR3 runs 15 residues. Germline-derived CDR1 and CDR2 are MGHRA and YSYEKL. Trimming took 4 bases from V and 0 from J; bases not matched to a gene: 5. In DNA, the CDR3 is TGCGCCAGCAGCCCCCTAGCGGGTAACTCCTACGAGCAGTACTTC. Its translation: CASSPLAGNSYEQYF.

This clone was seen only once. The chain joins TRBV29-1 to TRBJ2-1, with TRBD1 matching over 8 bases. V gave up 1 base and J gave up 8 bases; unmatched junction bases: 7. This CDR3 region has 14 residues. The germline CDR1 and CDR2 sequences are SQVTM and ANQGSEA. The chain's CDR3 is CSVEAMDRVDEQFF. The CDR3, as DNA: TGCAGCGTTGAAGCGATGGACAGGGTTGATGAGCAGTTCTTC.